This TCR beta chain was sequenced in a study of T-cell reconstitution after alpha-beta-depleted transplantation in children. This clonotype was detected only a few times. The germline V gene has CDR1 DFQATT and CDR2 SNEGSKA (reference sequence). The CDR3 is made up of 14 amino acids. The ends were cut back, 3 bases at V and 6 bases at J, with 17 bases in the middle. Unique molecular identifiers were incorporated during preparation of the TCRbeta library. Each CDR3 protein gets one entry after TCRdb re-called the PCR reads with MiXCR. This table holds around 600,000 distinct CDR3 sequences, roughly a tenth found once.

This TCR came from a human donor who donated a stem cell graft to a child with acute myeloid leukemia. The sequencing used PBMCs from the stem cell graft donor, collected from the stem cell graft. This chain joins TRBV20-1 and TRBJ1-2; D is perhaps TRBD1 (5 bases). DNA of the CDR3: TGCAGTGCTAGTGGTTCCATGGCAGGGAATGGCTACACCTTC. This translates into CSASGSMAGNGYTF.